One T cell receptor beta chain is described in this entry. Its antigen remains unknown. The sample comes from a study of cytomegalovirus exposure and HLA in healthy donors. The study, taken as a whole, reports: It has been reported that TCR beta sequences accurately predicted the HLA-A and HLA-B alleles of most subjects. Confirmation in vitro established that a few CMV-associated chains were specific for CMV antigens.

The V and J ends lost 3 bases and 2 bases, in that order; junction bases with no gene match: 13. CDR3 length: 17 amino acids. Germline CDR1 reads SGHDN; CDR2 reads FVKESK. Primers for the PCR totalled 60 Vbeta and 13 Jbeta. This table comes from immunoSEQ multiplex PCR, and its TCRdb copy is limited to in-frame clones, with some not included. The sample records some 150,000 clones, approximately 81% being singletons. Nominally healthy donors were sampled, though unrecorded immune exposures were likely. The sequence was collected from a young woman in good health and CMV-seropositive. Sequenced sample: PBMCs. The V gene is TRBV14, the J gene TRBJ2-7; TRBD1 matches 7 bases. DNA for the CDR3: TGTGCCAGCAGCCAGTTGGGCGGGTGGGACAGTACCTACGAGCAGTACTTC. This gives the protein CASSQLGGWDSTYEQYF.